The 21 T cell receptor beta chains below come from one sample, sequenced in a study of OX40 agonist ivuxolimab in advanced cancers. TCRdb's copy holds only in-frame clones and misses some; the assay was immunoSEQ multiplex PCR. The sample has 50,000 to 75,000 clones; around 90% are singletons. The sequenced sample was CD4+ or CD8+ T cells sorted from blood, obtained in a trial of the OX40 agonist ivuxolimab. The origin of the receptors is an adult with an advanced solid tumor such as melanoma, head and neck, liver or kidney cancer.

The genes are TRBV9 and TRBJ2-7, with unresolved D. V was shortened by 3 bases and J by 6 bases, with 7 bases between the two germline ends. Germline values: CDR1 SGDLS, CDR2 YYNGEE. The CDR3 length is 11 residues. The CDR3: CASSALGEQYF. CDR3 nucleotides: TGTGCCAGCAGCGCCCTAGGCGAGCAGTACTTC. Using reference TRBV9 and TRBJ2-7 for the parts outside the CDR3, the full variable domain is DSGVTQTPKHLITATGQRVTLRCSPRSGDLSVYWYQQSLDQGLQFLIQYYNGEERAKGNILERFSAQQFPDLHSELNLSSLELGDSALYFCASSALGEQYFGPGTRLTVT.

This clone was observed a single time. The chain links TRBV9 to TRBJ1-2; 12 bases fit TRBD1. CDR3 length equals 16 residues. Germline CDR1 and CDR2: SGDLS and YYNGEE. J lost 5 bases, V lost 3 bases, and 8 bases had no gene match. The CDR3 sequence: CASSEDGTGGGYGYTF. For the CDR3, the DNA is TGTGCCAGCAGCGAGGATGGGACAGGGGGCGGGTATGGCTACACCTTC. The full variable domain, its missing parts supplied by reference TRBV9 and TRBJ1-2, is DSGVTQTPKHLITATGQRVTLRCSPRSGDLSVYWYQQSLDQGLQFLIQYYNGEERAKGNILERFSAQQFPDLHSELNLSSLELGDSALYFCASSEDGTGGGYGYTFGSGTRLTVV.

CDR3 amino acids: CASSPSNGPRYF. The CDR3 nucleotides are TGTGCCAGCAGTCCGTCTAACGGTCCCAGATATTTT. This chain connects TRBV7-2 to TRBJ1-3; D call uncertain. The germline gives CDR1 SGHTA, CDR2 FQGNSA. The CDR3 runs 12 residues. V was clipped by 6 bases and J by 15 bases, with 18 bases between them.

The CDR3 reads CASSPHQGNGYTF. DNA of the CDR3: TGTGCCAGCAGCCCCCACCAGGGAAATGGCTACACCTTC. This chain links TRBV7-9 with TRBJ1-2, with TRBD1 as a possible D gene (5 bases). The germline CDR1 and CDR2 sequences are SEHNR and FQNEAQ (reference sequence). CDR3 length equals 13 residues. Trimming shortened V by 5 bases and J by 6 bases, and 13 bases separated the two germline ends.

In DNA form, the CDR3 reads TGTGCCAGCAGCTTGGCGGGGGTAAGCTCCTACAATGAGCAGTTCTTC. Its protein product is CASSLAGVSSYNEQFF. The chain uses TRBV5-4 and TRBJ2-1; the D gene is possibly TRBD2 (6 bases). The germline gives CDR1 SGHNT, CDR2 YYREEE (reference sequence). CDR3 size: 16 residues. Trimming removed 0 bases from V and 0 bases from J, with 10 bases in between.

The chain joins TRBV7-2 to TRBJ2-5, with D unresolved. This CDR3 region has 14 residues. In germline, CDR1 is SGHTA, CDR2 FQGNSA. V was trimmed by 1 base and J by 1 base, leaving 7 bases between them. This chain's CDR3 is CASSLVSGQETQYF. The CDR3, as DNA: TGTGCCAGCAGCTTAGTTTCTGGCCAAGAGACCCAGTACTTC.

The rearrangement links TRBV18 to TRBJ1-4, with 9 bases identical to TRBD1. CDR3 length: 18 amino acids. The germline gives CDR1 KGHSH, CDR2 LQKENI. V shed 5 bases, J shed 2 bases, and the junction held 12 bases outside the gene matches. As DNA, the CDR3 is TGTGCCAGCTCATCTATAGCGACAGGGGGTGCGACTAATGAAAAACTGTTTTTT. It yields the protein CASSSIATGGATNEKLFF.

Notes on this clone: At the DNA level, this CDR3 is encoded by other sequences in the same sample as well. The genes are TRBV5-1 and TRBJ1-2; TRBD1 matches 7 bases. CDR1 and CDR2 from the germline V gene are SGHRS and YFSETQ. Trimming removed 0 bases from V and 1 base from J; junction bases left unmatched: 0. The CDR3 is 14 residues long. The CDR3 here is CASSLDRGNYGYTF. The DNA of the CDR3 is TGCGCCAGCAGCTTGGACAGGGGTAACTATGGCTACACCTTC. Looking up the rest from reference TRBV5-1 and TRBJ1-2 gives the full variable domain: KAGVTQTPRYLIKTRGQQVTLSCSPISGHRSVSWYQQTPGQGLQFLFEYFSETQRNKGNFPGRFSGRQFSNSRSEMNVSTLELGDSALYLCASSLDRGNYGYTFGSGTRLTVV.

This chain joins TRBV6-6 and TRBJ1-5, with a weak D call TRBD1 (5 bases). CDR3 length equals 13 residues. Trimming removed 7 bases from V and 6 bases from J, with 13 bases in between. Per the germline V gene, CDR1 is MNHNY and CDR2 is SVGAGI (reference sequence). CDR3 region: CASTRAVGQPQHF. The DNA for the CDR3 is TGTGCCAGCACCAGGGCAGTGGGTCAGCCCCAGCATTTT.

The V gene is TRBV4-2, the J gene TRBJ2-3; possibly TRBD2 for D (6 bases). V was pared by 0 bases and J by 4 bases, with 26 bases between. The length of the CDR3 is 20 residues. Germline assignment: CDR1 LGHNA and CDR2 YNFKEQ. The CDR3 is CASSQDARNFGVSGADTQYF. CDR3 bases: TGTGCCAGCAGCCAAGATGCCCGAAATTTCGGGGTCTCGGGGGCAGATACGCAGTATTTT.

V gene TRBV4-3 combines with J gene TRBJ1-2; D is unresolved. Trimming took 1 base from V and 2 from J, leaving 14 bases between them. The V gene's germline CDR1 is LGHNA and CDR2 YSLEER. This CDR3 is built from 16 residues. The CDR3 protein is CASSQGNDRGNYGYTF. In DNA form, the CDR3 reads TGCGCCAGCAGCCAAGGAAATGACCGAGGGAACTATGGCTACACCTTC.

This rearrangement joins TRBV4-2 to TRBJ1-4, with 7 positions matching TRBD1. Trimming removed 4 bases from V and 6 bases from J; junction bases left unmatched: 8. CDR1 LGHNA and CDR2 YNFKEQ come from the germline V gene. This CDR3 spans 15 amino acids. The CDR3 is CASSPGQEVDEKLFF. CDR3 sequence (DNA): TGTGCCAGCAGCCCCGGACAGGAGGTCGATGAAAAACTGTTTTTT.

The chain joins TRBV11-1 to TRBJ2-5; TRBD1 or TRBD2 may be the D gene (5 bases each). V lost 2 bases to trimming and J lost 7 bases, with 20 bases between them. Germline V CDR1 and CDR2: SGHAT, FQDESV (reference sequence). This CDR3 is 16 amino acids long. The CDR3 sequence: CASSLIGAATRGTQYF. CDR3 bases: TGTGCCAGCAGCTTAATTGGGGCAGCTACCCGGGGGACCCAGTACTTC.

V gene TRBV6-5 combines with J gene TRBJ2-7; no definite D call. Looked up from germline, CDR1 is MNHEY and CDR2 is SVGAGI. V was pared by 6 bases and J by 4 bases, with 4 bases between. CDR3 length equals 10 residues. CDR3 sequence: CASSRYEQYF. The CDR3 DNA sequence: TGTGCCAGCAGCCGATACGAGCAGTACTTC.

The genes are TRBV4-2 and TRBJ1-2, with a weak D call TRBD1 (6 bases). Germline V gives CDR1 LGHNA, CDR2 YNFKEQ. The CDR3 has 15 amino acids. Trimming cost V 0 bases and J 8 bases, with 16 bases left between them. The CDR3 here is CASSQDGSRGYGYTF. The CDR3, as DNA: TGTGCCAGCAGCCAAGATGGGTCCAGGGGATACGGCTACACCTTC.

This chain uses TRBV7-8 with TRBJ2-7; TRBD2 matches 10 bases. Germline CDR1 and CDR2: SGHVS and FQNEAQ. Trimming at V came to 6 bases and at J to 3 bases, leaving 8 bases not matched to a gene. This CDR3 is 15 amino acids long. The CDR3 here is CASRAIAGGDYEQYF. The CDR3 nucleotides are TGTGCCAGCAGGGCAATAGCGGGGGGCGACTACGAGCAGTACTTC.

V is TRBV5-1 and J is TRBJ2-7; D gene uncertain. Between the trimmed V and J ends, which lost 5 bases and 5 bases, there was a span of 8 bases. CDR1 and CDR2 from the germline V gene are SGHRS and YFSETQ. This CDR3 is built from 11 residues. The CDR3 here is CASRYHNEQYF. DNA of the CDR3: TGCGCCAGCAGGTATCATAACGAGCAGTACTTC.

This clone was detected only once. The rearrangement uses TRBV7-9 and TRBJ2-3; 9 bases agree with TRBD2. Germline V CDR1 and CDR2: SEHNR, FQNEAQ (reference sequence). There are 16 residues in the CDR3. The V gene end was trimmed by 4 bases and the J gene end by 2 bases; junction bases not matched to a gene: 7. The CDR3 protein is CASSSPGGGATDTQYF. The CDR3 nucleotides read TGTGCCAGCAGCTCCCCTGGCGGGGGGGCCACAGATACGCAGTATTTT.

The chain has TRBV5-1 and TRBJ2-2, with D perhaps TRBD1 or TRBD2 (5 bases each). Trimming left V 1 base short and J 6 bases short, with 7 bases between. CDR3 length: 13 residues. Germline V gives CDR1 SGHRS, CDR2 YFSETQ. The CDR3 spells CASSLLGAGELFF. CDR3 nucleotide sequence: TGCGCCAGCAGCTTGCTGGGGGCCGGGGAGCTGTTTTTT.

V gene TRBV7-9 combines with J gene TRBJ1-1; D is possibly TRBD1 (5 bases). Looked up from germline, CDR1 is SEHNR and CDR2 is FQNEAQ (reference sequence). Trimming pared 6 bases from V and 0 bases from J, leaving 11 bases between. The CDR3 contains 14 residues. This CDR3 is CASRSGTVNTEAFF. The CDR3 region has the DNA TGTGCCAGCAGGTCCGGGACGGTGAACACTGAAGCTTTCTTT.

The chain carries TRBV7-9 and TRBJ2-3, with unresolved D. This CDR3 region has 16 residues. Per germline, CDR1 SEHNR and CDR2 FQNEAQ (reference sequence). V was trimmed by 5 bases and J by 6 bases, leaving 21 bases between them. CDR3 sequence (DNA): TGTGCCAGCAGCCCCCGGACCCCCCGAGATTGGGATACGCAGTATTTT. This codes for CASSPRTPRDWDTQYF.